The clone carrying this T cell receptor beta chain has more than one count but fewer than ten. The entry originates in a study of identical twins. Unique molecular identifiers were in the cDNA, with template-switch universal primer binding. MiXCR, run by TCRdb on the 5' RACE reads, gives a single entry per CDR3 protein. The sample carries about 450,000 distinct CDR3 sequences, less than 20% recorded once. Trimming cost V 1 base and J 5 bases, with 24 bases left between them. Germline V gene sequence: CDR1 DFQATT, CDR2 SNEGSKA (reference sequence). The CDR3 spans 18 residues. The chain recombines TRBV20-1 with TRBJ2-1; D may be TRBD2 (7 bases). The sample comprised naive T cells sorted from blood. The origin of this receptor is a man aged 45-65 years in good health. CDR3 coding DNA: TGCAGTGCTAGAGGGTGGGGGCCGGGGGGAAAACCCCACAATGAGCAGTTCTTC. Amino acid sequence: CSARGWGPGGKPHNEQFF.